The count of the clone carrying this T cell receptor beta chain is one. Trimming took 8 bases from V and 1 from J; bases not matched to a gene: 13. This CDR3 has 16 residues. CDR1 is ENHRY and CDR2 is SYGVKD in the germline V gene. These data come from a study of shared clonotypes between healthy human individuals. Sequenced by immunoSEQ multiplex PCR; TCRdb stores in-frame clones only, minus some. The sample contains some 1.5 million clones, approximately 96% of which appear only once. The chain employs TRBV10-3 and TRBJ2-5; 7 bases align to TRBD2. The source is a young man in good health. The sample consisted of naive CD4+ T cells sorted from blood. The subset was: CD45RA+ positively selected. The CDR3 DNA reads as TGTGCCATCCAGGAGGGAGGGCAGGTCGGCCAAGAGACCCAGTACTTC. Translating gives CAIQEGGQVGQETQYF.